This TCR beta chain was captured in a study of blood T cell repertoires in COVID-19. At the level of the study: The origin of the acute and convalescent COVID-19 samples was the United States, Italy and Spain. PBMCs, B-cell-depleted T cells, or T cells provided the cDNA or gDNA that made up the material.

Under the authors' procedure: By means of reference gene primer amplification, nucleated cell counts were estimated. Method: immunoSEQ multiplex PCR; TCRdb's copy keeps in-frame clones and lacks some. D and trimming come from the DNA, and the V and J calls and clone size come from that table. The sample records fewer than 20,000 clones, roughly 93% being singletons. The CDR3 spans 16 residues. V lost 4 bases, J lost 7 bases, and 11 bases stayed unmatched. The germline CDR1 and CDR2 sequences are MDHEN and SYDVKM. The sample taken for sequencing was peripheral blood. This TCR was sampled from a woman aged 50 to 60 with active COVID-19. The chain carries TRBV28 and TRBJ2-2; 8 nucleotides align to TRBD1. The CDR3 DNA reads as TGTGCCAGCAGTTCCCTTGGACAGGGTGGTAGCGGGGAGCTGTTTTTT. It yields the protein CASSSLGQGGSGELFF.